Listed here is a single TCR beta chain. The sample carries other DNA sequences with the same CDR3. Naive CD8 populations comprised CD45RO-negative cells positively selected for CCR7, excluding terminally differentiated effector memory CD45RA+ cells. The method was immunoSEQ multiplex PCR; TCRdb's version includes in-frame clones alone and lacks a portion of them. The sample records about 580,000 clones, 95% to 98% being singletons. These data come from a study of shared clonotypes between healthy human individuals. This TCR was recovered from a young man in good health. Input material: naive CD8+ T cells sorted from blood.

The CDR3 loop is CASSSGGSYEQYF. The CDR3 bases are TGCGCCAGCAGCTCTGGGGGCTCCTACGAGCAGTACTTC. This chain joins TRBV5-1 and TRBJ2-7, with D perhaps matching TRBD1 or TRBD2 (5 bases each). Germline V gives CDR1 SGHRS, CDR2 YFSETQ. The V end lost 3 bases, the J end lost 0 bases, and 7 bases lay between the germline ends. The length of the CDR3 is 13 residues.